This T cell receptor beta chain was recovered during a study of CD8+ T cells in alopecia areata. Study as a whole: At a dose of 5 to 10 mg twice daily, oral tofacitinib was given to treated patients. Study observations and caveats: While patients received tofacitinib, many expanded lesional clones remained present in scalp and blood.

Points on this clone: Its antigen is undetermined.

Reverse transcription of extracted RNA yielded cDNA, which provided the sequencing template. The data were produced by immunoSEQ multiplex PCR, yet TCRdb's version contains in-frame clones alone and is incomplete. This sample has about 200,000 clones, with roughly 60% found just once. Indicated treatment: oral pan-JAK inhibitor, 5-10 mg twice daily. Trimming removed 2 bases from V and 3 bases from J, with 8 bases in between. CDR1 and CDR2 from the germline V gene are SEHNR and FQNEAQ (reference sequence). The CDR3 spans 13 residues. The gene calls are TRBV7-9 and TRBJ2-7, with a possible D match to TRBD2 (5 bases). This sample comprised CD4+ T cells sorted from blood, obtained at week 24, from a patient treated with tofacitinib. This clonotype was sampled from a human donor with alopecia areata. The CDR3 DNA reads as TGTGCCAGCAGCTTAACGGGAAACTACGAGCAGTACTTC. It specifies CASSLTGNYEQYF. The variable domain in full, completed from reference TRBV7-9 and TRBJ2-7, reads DTGVSQNPRHKITKRGQNVTFRCDPISEHNRLYWYRQTLGQGPEFLTYFQNEAQLEKSRLLSDRFSAERPKGSFSTLEIQRTEQGDSAMYLCASSLTGNYEQYFGPGTRLTVT.